These 30 T cell receptor beta chains were sequenced from one sample in a study of CD8+ T cells in alopecia areata. Following RNA extraction, reverse transcription yielded cDNA that acted as the sequencing template. The assay was immunoSEQ multiplex PCR, and TCRdb's table has in-frame clones only and misses some. In the table there are 120,000 or so clones, approximately 47% of which are singletons. Sequences were obtained from NKG2D-low CD8+ T cells sorted from blood. Every receptor here comes from a human donor with alopecia areata.

The V gene is TRBV30, the J gene TRBJ1-2, with D perhaps TRBD1 (5 bases). Per the germline V gene, CDR1 is GTSNPN and CDR2 is SVGIG (reference sequence). This CDR3 is 16 amino acids long. Trimming cost V 4 bases and J 4 bases, with 22 bases left between them. CDR3 residues: CAWIPRGTDNPYGYTF. DNA of the CDR3: TGTGCCTGGATACCCCGGGGGACCGACAACCCCTATGGCTACACCTTC.

The CDR3 is CASSQDRGRQETQYF. Here the CDR3 DNA reads TGCGCCAGCAGCCAAGATCGGGGGAGGCAAGAGACCCAGTACTTC. The rearrangement uses TRBV4-1 and TRBJ2-5, with a weak D call TRBD2 (6 bases). Trimming took 0 bases from V and 2 from J, leaving 10 bases between them. Looked up from germline, CDR1 is MGHRA and CDR2 is YSYEKL. The CDR3 is 15 residues long.

The V call is TRBV12-5, the J call TRBJ2-5, with D perhaps assigned TRBD1 or TRBD2 (5 bases each). Germline V gene lookup returns CDR1 LGHNT and CDR2 FRNRAP. The CDR3 runs 13 residues. With 11 bases removed from V and 2 bases from J, the gap between germline ends came to 15 bases. The CDR3, as DNA: TGTGCTTGCCAGGGAGCCCCACAAGAGACCCAGTACTTC. The encoded protein is CACQGAPQETQYF.

A few counts support this clone. The chain combines TRBV29-1 with TRBJ2-1; D ambiguous. The CDR3 loop spans 15 amino acids. Germline V lookup: CDR1 SQVTM, CDR2 ANQGSEA. V was pared by 4 bases and J by 0 bases, with 13 bases between. CDR3 sequence (DNA): TGCAGCGTTGCATCGGACCTAAGCTCCTACAATGAGCAGTTCTTC. Amino acids: CSVASDLSSYNEQFF.

The sample holds one count of this clone. The chain combines TRBV27 with TRBJ2-1; D is unclear. CDR3 length: 12 amino acids. Germline V gives CDR1 MNHEY, CDR2 SMNVEV (reference sequence). The V end lost 5 bases, the J end lost 6 bases, and 8 bases lay between the germline ends. CDR3 sequence: CASSASLNEQFF. The CDR3 region has the DNA TGTGCCAGCAGTGCGTCCCTCAATGAGCAGTTCTTC.

V and J are TRBV9 and TRBJ1-1; 8 nucleotides match TRBD1. CDR1 and CDR2 (germline): SGDLS, YYNGEE. After removal of 2 bases from V and 3 bases from J, the junction contained 6 bases not matched to a gene. The CDR3 has 15 amino acids. The CDR3 DNA reads TGTGCCAGCAGCGTCGGGCAGGGGGCCGACACTGAAGCTTTCTTT. This codes for CASSVGQGADTEAFF.

V and J are TRBV27 and TRBJ2-1; possibly TRBD2 for D (6 bases). Germline V gene data show CDR1 as MNHEY and CDR2 as SMNVEV (reference sequence). The CDR3 sequence is 15 residues long. The V gene lost 4 bases and the J gene lost 4 bases, with 14 bases spanning the gap. The chain's CDR3 is CASSSRLGDYNEQFF. The CDR3 nucleotides read TGTGCCAGCAGTTCGAGACTAGGGGATTACAATGAGCAGTTCTTC.

This clone has more than one count but fewer than ten. The J gene is TRBJ2-1, the V gene TRBV18, with D perhaps being TRBD1 or TRBD2 (5 bases each). The germline CDR1 and CDR2 sequences are KGHSH and LQKENI. The length of the CDR3 is 12 residues. V was clipped by 4 bases and J by 6 bases, with 7 bases between them. Here the CDR3 reads CASSHGGNEQFF. The CDR3 DNA reads as TGTGCCAGCTCACATGGGGGCAATGAGCAGTTCTTC.

This clone was counted only a few times. This sequence joins TRBV29-1 and TRBJ2-2; 9 positions match TRBD1. Per the germline V gene, CDR1 is SQVTM and CDR2 is ANQGSEA. The CDR3 has 13 residues. Unmatched junction bases numbered 4, after V lost 5 bases and J lost 6 bases. CDR3 nucleotides: TGCAGCGTTCGACAGGGGGACCCCGGGGAGCTGTTTTTT. Amino acid sequence: CSVRQGDPGELFF.

The chain is built from TRBV5-1 and TRBJ2-4; D might be TRBD1 (6 bases). In germline, CDR1 is SGHRS, CDR2 YFSETQ. V lost 0 bases to trimming and J lost 5 bases, with 12 bases between them. The CDR3 spans 15 residues. CDR3 nucleotides: TGCGCCAGCAGCTTGGCTCCAGGGGCTGAAAACATTCAGTACTTC. The encoded protein is CASSLAPGAENIQYF.

The chain combines TRBV6-5 with TRBJ2-2; no reliable D call. The CDR3 is 14 amino acids. Trimming stripped 2 bases from V and 1 base from J, with 5 bases between. Germline loops: CDR1 MNHEY, CDR2 SVGAGI. The chain's CDR3 is CASSYGLNTGELFF. The DNA of the CDR3 is TGTGCCAGCAGTTACGGGTTGAACACCGGGGAGCTGTTTTTT.

In this sample, this clone turned up a few times. The chain employs TRBV29-1 and TRBJ2-1, with TRBD2 matching over 10 bases. Germline CDR1 is SQVTM and CDR2 is ANQGSEA. With V trimmed by 3 bases and J by 9 bases, 14 bases remained unmatched. The CDR3 sequence is 16 residues long. Here the CDR3 reads CSVERLPSGRLVEQFF. For the CDR3, the DNA is TGCAGCGTTGAGCGCTTACCTAGCGGGAGATTGGTTGAGCAGTTCTTC.

As concerns this clone: Other nucleotide sequences from this sample produce the same CDR3. V is TRBV29-1 and J is TRBJ2-7, with D perhaps given as TRBD1 or TRBD2 (6 bases each). The ends were cut back, 3 bases at V and 3 bases at J, with 9 bases in the middle. This CDR3 region has 12 residues. Germline V lookup: CDR1 SQVTM, CDR2 ANQGSEA. The CDR3 is CSVDRGDYEQYF. The DNA of the CDR3 is TGCAGCGTTGATAGGGGGGACTACGAGCAGTACTTC.

The chain recombines TRBV27 with TRBJ2-3; no clear D gene. The CDR3 totals 13 residues. V lost 3 bases to trimming and J lost 4 bases, with 8 bases between them. Germline CDR1 MNHEY, CDR2 SMNVEV (reference sequence). CDR3 region: CASSLLLADTQYF. The CDR3 nucleotides read TGTGCCAGCAGTTTGTTGCTGGCAGATACGCAGTATTTT.

V gene TRBV7-8 combines with J gene TRBJ2-5; D gene unclear. V was trimmed by 1 base and J by 7 bases, leaving 10 bases between them. The CDR3 loop spans 13 amino acids. Per the germline V gene, CDR1 is SGHVS and CDR2 is FQNEAQ. The CDR3 here is CASSLGPGGTQYF. The CDR3 coding sequence is TGTGCCAGCAGCTTAGGACCTGGCGGGACCCAGTACTTC. Variable domain in full (rest from reference TRBV7-8 and TRBJ2-5): GAGVSQSPRYKVAKRGQDVALRCDPISGHVSLFWYQQALGQGPEFLTYFQNEAQLDKSGLPSDRFFAERPEGSVSTLKIQRTQQEDSAVYLCASSLGPGGTQYFGPGTRLLVL.

Notes on this clone: The sample contains more than one DNA sequence encoding this CDR3. The chain employs TRBV29-1 and TRBJ2-1; no definite D call. V lost 2 bases and J 6 bases, leaving 2 bases between the germline ends. Germline CDR1 is SQVTM and CDR2 is ANQGSEA. CDR3 size: 10 residues. The CDR3 DNA is TGCAGCGTTGAAATCAATGAGCAGTTCTTC. Protein product: CSVEINEQFF.

This chain links TRBV29-1 with TRBJ1-2; D remains unclear. Trimming left V 3 bases short and J 1 base short, with 9 bases between. CDR3 size: 13 residues. Germline V gene lookup returns CDR1 SQVTM and CDR2 ANQGSEA. CDR3 in amino acids: CSVEVGDNYGYTF. The CDR3 region has the DNA TGCAGCGTTGAGGTCGGGGATAACTATGGCTACACCTTC.

The gene calls are TRBV29-1 and TRBJ2-1; tentatively, D is TRBD2 (5 bases). This CDR3 comprises 15 residues. V was trimmed by 1 base and J by 0 bases, leaving 10 bases between them. Germline assignment: CDR1 SQVTM and CDR2 ANQGSEA. The CDR3 DNA reads as TGCAGCGTTGAAGGAGAGCGGAACTCCTACAATGAGCAGTTCTTC. Its protein is CSVEGERNSYNEQFF.

The V call is TRBV29-1, the J call TRBJ2-7; D is unclear. Per germline, CDR1 SQVTM and CDR2 ANQGSEA. CDR3 size: 12 residues. Trimming took 4 bases from V and 3 from J, leaving 10 bases between them. In DNA, the CDR3 is TGCAGCGTTGGACAAGGAGACTACGAGCAGTACTTC. Translated, it gives CSVGQGDYEQYF.

Concerning this clone itself: This sample includes further DNA sequences coding for the same CDR3. This chain uses TRBV29-1 with TRBJ2-5; D ambiguous. Trimming shortened V by 4 bases and J by 5 bases, and 5 bases separated the two germline ends. The CDR3 is 10 amino acids. In germline, CDR1 is SQVTM, CDR2 ANQGSEA. This chain's CDR3 is CSVVRETQYF. In DNA, the CDR3 is TGCAGCGTTGTCCGGGAGACCCAGTACTTC.

The V gene is TRBV5-6, the J gene TRBJ2-7; 8 bases agree with TRBD2. Germline trimming cut 5 bases from V and 3 bases from J; bases unmatched to any gene: 10. CDR3 length: 15 amino acids. The germline V gene encodes CDR1 SGHDT and CDR2 YYEEEE. The CDR3: CASRPGLGDFYEQYF. In DNA form, the CDR3 reads TGTGCCAGCAGACCGGGACTAGGTGATTTCTACGAGCAGTACTTC.

This clone has only a few counts. Other nucleotide sequences from this sample produce the same CDR3. J is TRBJ2-2 and V is TRBV29-1, with 9 bases that match TRBD1. Losses at the gene ends were 6 bases for V and 5 bases for J; bases not matched to a gene: 1. Germline V CDR1 and CDR2: SQVTM, ANQGSEA. This CDR3 has 12 residues. The CDR3 here is CSVTGGTGELFF. CDR3 DNA sequence: TGCAGCGTGACAGGGGGAACCGGGGAGCTGTTTTTT.

The CDR3 DNA follows: TGCAGCGTTACCCCGGGGGGCGTCGACAACGAGCAGTACTTC. Its protein is CSVTPGGVDNEQYF. V is TRBV29-1 and J is TRBJ2-7; weak D call: TRBD2 (7 bases). The CDR3 spans 14 residues. The V gene's germline CDR1 is SQVTM and CDR2 ANQGSEA. V lost 5 bases, J lost 5 bases, and 19 bases lay in between.

The V gene is TRBV28, the J gene TRBJ2-5, with 8 bases fitting TRBD1. The CDR3 runs 14 residues. V gave up 4 bases and J gave up 5 bases; unmatched junction bases: 6. Germline loops: CDR1 MDHEN, CDR2 SYDVKM. The CDR3: CASSSSGGLETQYF. The DNA for the CDR3 is TGTGCCAGCAGTTCCTCAGGGGGCTTGGAGACCCAGTACTTC.

This clone was detected only once. V usage is TRBV30 and J usage is TRBJ2-5; D possibly corresponds to TRBD1 (5 bases). Trimming left V 2 bases short and J 5 bases short, with 12 bases between. This CDR3 has 13 residues. The germline V gene encodes CDR1 GTSNPN and CDR2 SVGIG (reference sequence). CDR3 nucleotide sequence: TGTGCCTGGAGTTTTGACAGTGCCGAGACCCAGTACTTC. Translated: CAWSFDSAETQYF.

About this clone: The junction departs from the called germline gene at one end, perhaps through a read error. The chain has TRBV2 and TRBJ1-2; D is ambiguous. Germline V lookup: CDR1 SNHLY, CDR2 FYNNEI. This CDR3 comprises 13 residues. CDR3 region: CASSEGIRFSTIF. DNA for the CDR3: TGTGCCAGCAGTGAAGGGATTAGATTTTCTACCATCTTC. The full variable domain, completed using reference TRBV2 and TRBJ1-2, is EPEVTQTPSHQVTQMGQEVILRCVPISNHLYFYWYRQILGQKVEFLVSFYNNEISEKSEIFDDQFSVERPDGSNFTLKIRSTKLEDSAMYFCASSEGIRFSTIFGSGTRLTVV.

V and J are TRBV29-1 and TRBJ2-1; the match to TRBD1 covers 8 bases. The length of the CDR3 is 12 residues. V lost 4 bases to trimming and J lost 5 bases; unmatched junction nucleotides: 1. The V gene's germline CDR1 is SQVTM and CDR2 ANQGSEA. CDR3 in amino acids: CSVAGQDNEQFF. The CDR3, as DNA: TGCAGCGTTGCGGGACAGGACAATGAGCAGTTCTTC.

This clone was seen a handful of times. The gene calls are TRBV29-1 and TRBJ2-2; TRBD1 is a possible D gene (5 bases). The CDR3 is 15 residues long. Trimming stripped 7 bases from V and 2 bases from J, with 17 bases between. Per the germline V gene, CDR1 is SQVTM and CDR2 is ANQGSEA. The CDR3 nucleotides read TGCAGCGCCCACCAGGGATCTCAAAACACCGGGGAGCTGTTTTTT. Translating gives CSAHQGSQNTGELFF.

The chain recombines TRBV29-1 with TRBJ2-7; TRBD1 aligns across 9 bases. V was clipped by 4 bases and J by 4 bases; unmatched bases: 11. CDR3 length: 15 residues. Per germline, CDR1 SQVTM and CDR2 ANQGSEA. CDR3 coding DNA: TGCAGCGTTGGGGTACAGGGGGCGCGGGGTTACGAGCAGTACTTC. Translated: CSVGVQGARGYEQYF.

The rearrangement uses TRBV5-1 and TRBJ1-1, with no clear D. The V end was cut by 4 bases, the J end by 6 bases, with 16 bases between. The CDR3 extends over 14 amino acids. Germline assignment: CDR1 SGHRS and CDR2 YFSETQ. The CDR3 reads CASSPAVGLPEAFF. The CDR3 DNA sequence: TGCGCCAGCAGCCCGGCGGTGGGATTGCCTGAAGCTTTCTTT.